The clone carrying this T cell receptor (beta chain) has at least ten counts. The V segment lost 2 bases and the J segment 3 bases; nucleotides outside the gene matches: 5. This CDR3 is built from 16 residues. Germline V gives CDR1 LGHNA, CDR2 YNFKEQ. Generated by immunoSEQ multiplex PCR, the TCRdb table keeps only in-frame clones and is missing some. The sample has about 980,000 clones, more than 75% seen once. These data originate in a study of shared clonotypes between healthy human individuals. This chain uses TRBV4-2 with TRBJ2-1, with 9 bases identical to TRBD2. Sequencing used memory CD4+ T cells sorted from blood. The subset here: CD45RA-negative fraction. This TCR was recovered from a man between 18 and 29 years old in good health. Here the CDR3 reads CASSQRGTSNYNEQFF. The CDR3 DNA reads TGTGCCAGCAGCCAACGGGGGACTAGCAACTACAATGAGCAGTTCTTC.